These 14 T cell receptor beta chains share one sample of origin, sequenced in a study of control samples from healthy donors and cancer patients. Assay used: immunoSEQ multiplex PCR; TCRdb lists only in-frame clones, some missing. The sample contains 110,000 to 150,000 clones, roughly 90% of which appear only once. The sample consisted of blood. These receptor sequences come from a man aged 25-45 years in good health.

The chain is built from TRBV5-6 and TRBJ2-3; a possible D gene is TRBD2 (6 bases). Trimming took off 5 bases at V and 3 bases at J, with 10 bases between the two ends. CDR3 size: 13 residues. The germline gives CDR1 SGHDT, CDR2 YYEEEE. The CDR3 DNA sequence: TGTGCCAGCAGTTCAGCGGGTACAGATACGCAGTATTTT. This gives the protein CASSSAGTDTQYF.

The V and J genes are TRBV5-6 and TRBJ1-5; 8 bases align to TRBD1. Germline values: CDR1 SGHDT, CDR2 YYEEEE. The ends lost 1 base at V and 0 bases at J; junction bases unmatched: 3. CDR3 length: 16 amino acids. The CDR3 nucleotides read TGTGCCAGCAGCTTGACAGGGGGTTATAGCAATCAGCCCCAGCATTTT. Protein sequence: CASSLTGGYSNQPQHF.

The rearrangement links TRBV6-6 to TRBJ1-3, with D perhaps matching TRBD1 (6 bases). Germline V lookup: CDR1 MNHNY, CDR2 SVGAGI (reference sequence). The CDR3 totals 15 residues. The ends were cut back, 5 bases at V and 4 bases at J, with 15 bases in the middle. The chain's CDR3 is CASSHQGGYGNTIYF. The CDR3 DNA reads TGTGCCAGCAGTCATCAAGGGGGATACGGAAACACCATATATTTT.

This clone occurred a few times. The genes are TRBV6-1 and TRBJ2-7; no clear D gene. Germline CDR1 MNHNS, CDR2 SASEGT. The V gene lost 3 bases and the J gene lost 1 base, with 10 bases spanning the gap. This CDR3 spans 14 amino acids. The CDR3 spells CASSDPSRSYEQYF. The CDR3 nucleotides read TGTGCCAGCAGTGATCCAAGCAGGTCCTACGAGCAGTACTTC.

The chain recombines TRBV10-3 with TRBJ2-1; unclear D gene. CDR3 length equals 14 residues. Germline loops: CDR1 ENHRY, CDR2 SYGVKD. V gave up 5 bases and J gave up 4 bases, with 12 bases separating them. This CDR3 is CAISLRNSYNEQFF. The CDR3 nucleotides read TGTGCCATCAGTTTGAGGAATAGTTACAATGAGCAGTTCTTC.

The J gene is TRBJ1-1, the V gene TRBV20-1; TRBD1 is a possible D gene (5 bases). The germline V gene encodes CDR1 DFQATT and CDR2 SNEGSKA (reference sequence). The CDR3 has 9 amino acids. Trimming removed 7 bases from V and 11 bases from J, with 11 bases in between. This CDR3 is CSGGAEAFF. The CDR3 DNA sequence: TGCAGTGGTGGGGCAGAGGCTTTCTTT.

The chain uses TRBV6-5 and TRBJ1-1; the match to TRBD1 covers 8 bases. V shed 5 bases and J 0 bases; nucleotides not matched to a gene: 2. This CDR3 comprises 14 residues. The germline gives CDR1 MNHEY, CDR2 SVGAGI. In DNA, the CDR3 is TGTGCCAGCAGTCGGACAGGGATGAACACTGAAGCTTTCTTT. This codes for CASSRTGMNTEAFF.

The chain employs TRBV10-3 and TRBJ1-3; a possible D gene is TRBD1 (5 bases). Trimming took 4 bases from V and 0 from J, leaving 10 bases between them. The CDR3 spans 15 residues. The germline V gene has CDR1 ENHRY and CDR2 SYGVKD. CDR3 DNA sequence: TGTGCCATCAGTGCTTCGGGGGGCTCTGGAAACACCATATATTTT. Translating gives CAISASGGSGNTIYF.

In DNA, the CDR3 is TGTGCCAGCACCCGACAGGGGGATCAGCCCCAGCATTTT. This gives the protein CASTRQGDQPQHF. The genes are TRBV11-3 and TRBJ1-5, with 9 bases fitting TRBD1. The CDR3 extends over 13 amino acids. Looked up from germline, CDR1 is SGHNT and CDR2 is YENEEA. The V and J ends lost 7 bases and 5 bases, in that order; junction bases with no gene match: 3.

CDR3: CASSDDYTDTQYF. The CDR3 DNA sequence: TGTGCCAGCAGTGATGACTACACAGATACGCAGTATTTT. This chain joins TRBV2 and TRBJ2-3, with a tentative D call TRBD2 (5 bases). This CDR3 has 13 residues. Trimming took 3 bases from V and 2 from J, leaving 6 bases between them. CDR1 is SNHLY, CDR2 FYNNEI, per germline.

The CDR3 DNA sequence: TGTGCCAGCATCGGACGTAACTATGGCTACACCTTC. This sequence encodes CASIGRNYGYTF. The chain links TRBV12-3 or TRBV12-4 to TRBJ1-2, with D uncertain. V lost 7 bases, J lost 1 base, and 7 bases lay in between. The CDR3 runs 12 residues.

This sequence joins TRBV11-2 and TRBJ2-2; D is tentatively TRBD1 or TRBD2 (5 bases each). Per germline, CDR1 SGHAT and CDR2 FQNNGV. V was trimmed by 3 bases and J by 2 bases, leaving 7 bases between them. The CDR3 covers 14 residues. CDR3 nucleotide sequence: TGTGCCAGCAGCTTGGGGGTTAACACCGGGGAGCTGTTTTTT. It specifies CASSLGVNTGELFF. The complete variable domain, with remaining parts taken from reference TRBV11-2 and TRBJ2-2, reads EAGVAQSPRYKIIEKRQSVAFWCNPISGHATLYWYQQILGQGPKLLIQFQNNGVVDDSQLPKDRFSAERLKGVDSTLKIQPAKLEDSAVYLCASSLGVNTGELFFGEGSRLTVL.

The rearrangement uses TRBV9 and TRBJ1-4; the D is unclear. The germline V gene encodes CDR1 SGDLS and CDR2 YYNGEE. Between the trimmed V and J ends, which lost 0 bases and 4 bases, there was a span of 7 bases. This CDR3 contains 14 residues. The CDR3 nucleotides read TGTGCCAGCAGCGTAGGTCCAGGTAATGAAAAACTGTTTTTT. It is translated as CASSVGPGNEKLFF.

The chain employs TRBV7-2 and TRBJ2-7, with 11 bases lining up with TRBD2. Germline CDR1 reads SGHTA; CDR2 reads FQGNSA. This CDR3 has 14 amino acids. V shed 4 bases and J 3 bases; nucleotides not matched to a gene: 2. The CDR3 reads CASSSGLAGYEQYF. The CDR3 DNA reads TGTGCCAGCAGCTCCGGACTAGCGGGCTACGAGCAGTACTTC.